A single sample is the source of the 27 T cell receptor beta chains below, sequenced in a study of neoadjuvant nivolumab and ipilimumab in lung cancer. TCRdb's copy holds only in-frame clones and misses some; the assay was immunoSEQ multiplex PCR. This table has around 20,000 clones, over 70% appearing once. Sample: tumor tissue, taken after neoadjuvant nivolumab, alone or with ipilimumab, at or shortly before surgery. Receptor source: an adult with non-small cell lung cancer.

This clone was counted only a few times. V is TRBV10-3 and J is TRBJ1-1; 7 bases align to TRBD1. Germline V gives CDR1 ENHRY, CDR2 SYGVKD. CDR3 length: 15 amino acids. Trimming took 10 bases from V and 5 from J; bases not matched to a gene: 16. The CDR3, as DNA: TGTGCCACCGCCCCAGGGGAGGGGGCTCTAACTGAAGCTTTCTTT. Translated, it gives CATAPGEGALTEAFF.

This sequence joins TRBV15 and TRBJ2-3; TRBD2 aligns across 10 bases. J lost 6 bases, V lost 0 bases, and 0 bases had no gene match. This CDR3 has 14 amino acids. Germline V CDR1 and CDR2: LNHNV, YYDKDF (reference sequence). The CDR3 sequence: CATSREGLADTQYF. CDR3 DNA sequence: TGTGCCACCAGCAGAGAGGGACTAGCGGATACGCAGTATTTT. Looking up the rest from reference TRBV15 and TRBJ2-3 gives the full variable domain: DAMVIQNPRYQVTQFGKPVTLSCSQTLNHNVMYWYQQKSSQAPKLLFHYYDKDFNNEADTPDNFQSRRPNTSFCFLDIRSPGLGDTAMYLCATSREGLADTQYFGPGTRLTVL.

The rearrangement joins TRBV2 to TRBJ2-4, with D possibly matching TRBD1 (5 bases). CDR1 is SNHLY, CDR2 FYNNEI, per germline. The CDR3 runs 11 residues. V lost 7 bases and J 10 bases, leaving 11 bases between the germline ends. This CDR3 is CASTFQGIQYF. CDR3 DNA sequence: TGTGCCAGCACTTTTCAGGGTATTCAGTACTTC. Complete variable domain (other parts from reference TRBV2 and TRBJ2-4): EPEVTQTPSHQVTQMGQEVILRCVPISNHLYFYWYRQILGQKVEFLVSFYNNEISEKSEIFDDQFSVERPDGSNFTLKIRSTKLEDSAMYFCASTFQGIQYFGAGTRLSVL.

The chain is built from TRBV5-1 and TRBJ2-1, with no clear D. V was shortened by 1 base and J by 5 bases, with 13 bases between the two germline ends. CDR1 is SGHRS and CDR2 is YFSETQ in the germline V gene. This CDR3 is built from 15 residues. The CDR3 sequence is CASSLREGRNNEQFF. In DNA form, the CDR3 reads TGCGCCAGCAGCTTGCGTGAAGGACGGAACAATGAGCAGTTCTTC.

This clone was detected a few times. The CDR3 here is CASGSGGTEAFF. CDR3 in DNA: TGTGCCAGCGGGTCCGGAGGCACTGAAGCTTTCTTT. The chain is built from TRBV7-9 and TRBJ1-1; D is unresolved. This CDR3 is built from 12 residues. Trimming took 8 bases from V and 4 from J, leaving 11 bases between them. Germline V gene sequence: CDR1 SEHNR, CDR2 FQNEAQ (reference sequence).

This clone was found once. The rearrangement joins TRBV5-6 to TRBJ1-2; 8 bases match TRBD1. Germline V gene sequence: CDR1 SGHDT, CDR2 YYEEEE. After removal of 4 bases from V and 5 bases from J, the junction contained 10 bases not matched to a gene. This CDR3 is built from 15 residues. The CDR3 loop is CASSPAAGGDYGYTF. DNA for the CDR3: TGTGCCAGCAGCCCAGCGGCAGGGGGCGATTATGGCTACACCTTC.

This chain connects TRBV18 to TRBJ2-7; 8 nucleotides match TRBD1. V was pared by 3 bases and J by 4 bases, with 8 bases of the junction left unmatched. In germline, CDR1 is KGHSH, CDR2 LQKENI. This CDR3 is built from 15 residues. The CDR3 loop reads CASSPRQGSEYEQYF. The CDR3, as DNA: TGTGCCAGCTCACCCAGACAGGGGAGCGAGTACGAGCAGTACTTC.

J is TRBJ1-5 and V is TRBV7-8; unclear D gene. The CDR3 runs to 12 residues. Looked up from germline, CDR1 is SGHVS and CDR2 is FQNEAQ. The V end lost 0 bases, the J end lost 8 bases, and 5 bases lay between the germline ends. CDR3 DNA: TGTGCCAGCAGCTTAGCTTCTAAGCCCCAGCATTTT. This translates into CASSLASKPQHF.

The chain combines TRBV7-6 with TRBJ2-1; TRBD2 agrees at 9 bases. The CDR3 loop spans 15 amino acids. Germline CDR1 reads SGHVS; CDR2 reads FNYEAQ. The V and J ends lost 3 bases and 2 bases, in that order; junction bases with no gene match: 2. This CDR3 reads CASSFTSGPYNEQFF. The CDR3 DNA reads TGTGCCAGCAGCTTTACTAGCGGGCCCTACAATGAGCAGTTCTTC.

The chain combines TRBV5-6 with TRBJ2-3; 14 positions match TRBD2. Germline CDR1 SGHDT, CDR2 YYEEEE. The CDR3 is made up of 18 amino acids. J lost 0 bases, V lost 4 bases, and 7 bases had no gene match. The CDR3 spells CASSPWTSGGLSTDTQYF. The CDR3, as DNA: TGTGCCAGCAGCCCTTGGACTAGCGGGGGGCTTAGCACAGATACGCAGTATTTT.

This rearrangement joins TRBV29-1 to TRBJ2-7; no definite D call. The CDR3 has 14 amino acids. The germline CDR1 and CDR2 sequences are SQVTM and ANQGSEA. V dropped 4 bases and J dropped 2 bases, with 15 bases sitting between them. The CDR3 DNA is TGCAGCGTTGTTACAGCCGACTCAACCTACGAGCAGTACTTC. Translated, it gives CSVVTADSTYEQYF.

This clone was seen a single time. The rearrangement joins TRBV10-3 to TRBJ1-1; D may be TRBD1 (5 bases). V gave up 4 bases and J gave up 5 bases, with 11 bases separating them. This CDR3 is built from 13 residues. Germline lookup yields CDR1 ENHRY and CDR2 SYGVKD. The CDR3 DNA is TGTGCCATCAGTGCAGGGCGCGGGACTGAAGCTTTCTTT. It codes for CAISAGRGTEAFF.

The chain uses TRBV6-1 and TRBJ2-1; no firm D call. The germline V gene encodes CDR1 MNHNS and CDR2 SASEGT. Trimming stripped 6 bases from V and 7 bases from J, with 13 bases between. CDR3 length: 13 residues. CDR3: CASRSSNFNEQFF. CDR3 sequence (DNA): TGTGCCAGCAGGAGCAGCAACTTTAATGAGCAGTTCTTC.

The genes are TRBV7-8 and TRBJ2-1, with TRBD1 matching 7 bases. Unmatched junction bases numbered 5, after V lost 5 bases and J lost 4 bases. This CDR3 region has 14 residues. CDR1 is SGHVS, CDR2 FQNEAQ, per germline. The CDR3 coding sequence is TGTGCCAGCAGCATAAAGGGACAGTACAATGAGCAGTTCTTC. It encodes CASSIKGQYNEQFF.

V is TRBV9 and J is TRBJ1-1, with D hard to call. The CDR3 extends over 13 amino acids. Trimming removed 4 bases from V and 6 bases from J, with 13 bases in between. Germline CDR1 and CDR2: SGDLS and YYNGEE. Here the CDR3 reads CASSPGGRSEAFF. The CDR3 nucleotides are TGTGCCAGCAGCCCCGGCGGACGGTCTGAAGCTTTCTTT. The variable domain in full, completed from reference TRBV9 and TRBJ1-1, reads DSGVTQTPKHLITATGQRVTLRCSPRSGDLSVYWYQQSLDQGLQFLIQYYNGEERAKGNILERFSAQQFPDLHSELNLSSLELGDSALYFCASSPGGRSEAFFGQGTRLTVV.

The chain links TRBV27 to TRBJ2-7; D gene ambiguous. V was trimmed by 5 bases and J by 5 bases, leaving 10 bases between them. The CDR3 has 12 residues. Germline V gene data show CDR1 as MNHEY and CDR2 as SMNVEV (reference sequence). This chain's CDR3 is CASSPGMDEQYF. The CDR3, as DNA: TGTGCCAGCAGTCCGGGTATGGACGAGCAGTACTTC.

This clone was detected only once. The CDR3, as DNA: TGCGCCAGCAGCGGTCAGGGATCGAATGGCTACACCTTC. Translated: CASSGQGSNGYTF. The chain couples TRBV4-3 to TRBJ1-2; perhaps TRBD1 as D (5 bases). Germline-derived CDR1 and CDR2 are LGHNA and YSLEER. V dropped 5 bases and J dropped 6 bases, with 13 bases sitting between them. The CDR3 has 13 residues.

V and J are TRBV2 and TRBJ1-4; D unresolved. The CDR3 totals 15 residues. Germline V gene sequence: CDR1 SNHLY, CDR2 FYNNEI. V lost 1 base, J lost 7 bases, and 13 bases lay in between. CDR3 residues: CASSEEGLPVEKLFF. The CDR3 nucleotides read TGTGCCAGCAGTGAAGAGGGCCTTCCTGTTGAAAAACTGTTTTTT.

Here the CDR3 DNA reads TGTGCCAGCAGCCTGACGGTGAACACCGGGGAGCTGTTTTTT. Its protein is CASSLTVNTGELFF. The genes are TRBV5-6 and TRBJ2-2, with D uncertain. CDR3 length: 14 residues. Per the germline V gene, CDR1 is SGHDT and CDR2 is YYEEEE. V was clipped by 4 bases and J by 1 base, with 8 bases between them.

This CDR3 reads CASSLTDYNSPLHF. In nucleotides, the CDR3 is TGTGCCAGCAGCTTAACAGATTATAATTCACCCCTCCACTTT. J is TRBJ1-6 and V is TRBV7-9; D call uncertain. This CDR3 is 14 amino acids long. CDR1 and CDR2 from the germline V gene are SEHNR and FQNEAQ (reference sequence). The V gene lost 2 bases and the J gene lost 4 bases, with 6 bases spanning the gap.

V usage is TRBV7-2 and J usage is TRBJ1-2, with D possibly being TRBD1 (5 bases). V lost 0 bases to trimming and J lost 7 bases, with 12 bases between them. Germline assignment: CDR1 SGHTA and CDR2 FQGNSA. This CDR3 has 14 residues. The CDR3 protein is CASSLAGGVPGYTF. The CDR3 DNA sequence: TGTGCCAGCAGCTTAGCGGGAGGGGTTCCTGGCTACACCTTC. The full variable domain, rest sourced from reference TRBV7-2 and TRBJ1-2, is GAGVSQSPSNKVTEKGKDVELRCDPISGHTALYWYRQSLGQGLEFLIYFQGNSAPDKSGLPSDRFSAERTGGSVSTLTIQRTQQEDSAVYLCASSLAGGVPGYTFGSGTRLTVV.

The chain couples TRBV15 to TRBJ2-3; 12 nucleotides line up with TRBD2. This CDR3 contains 18 residues. V was pared by 5 bases and J by 0 bases, with 9 bases of the junction left unmatched. CDR1 LNHNV and CDR2 YYDKDF come from the germline V gene (reference sequence). CDR3 nucleotide sequence: TGTGCCACCAGCGGGGGGACTAGCGGGTCGTCTAGCACAGATACGCAGTATTTT. It specifies CATSGGTSGSSSTDTQYF.

CDR3 in amino acids: CASSRTGSSYNEQFF. The CDR3 nucleotides are TGCGCCAGCAGCCGGACAGGGAGCTCCTACAATGAGCAGTTCTTC. This chain links TRBV5-1 with TRBJ2-1, with 8 bases fitting TRBD1. Trimming cost V 4 bases and J 0 bases; bases outside gene matches: 3. Germline CDR1 SGHRS, CDR2 YFSETQ. The CDR3 length is 15 residues.

There are a few counts of this clone. The chain has TRBV30 and TRBJ1-2; 7 bases line up with TRBD1. With 5 bases clipped from V and 2 bases from J, the junction kept 2 bases outside the gene matches. The CDR3 length is 12 residues. The germline gives CDR1 GTSNPN, CDR2 SVGIG (reference sequence). The CDR3 sequence is CAWARGNYGYTF. CDR3 sequence (DNA): TGTGCCTGGGCCAGGGGGAACTATGGCTACACCTTC.

This chain uses TRBV27 with TRBJ2-7, with no clear D. The CDR3 consists of 13 residues. The germline V and J ends were trimmed by 6 bases and 3 bases, with 12 bases remaining between them. CDR1 is MNHEY and CDR2 is SMNVEV in the germline V gene (reference sequence). CDR3 loop: CASRPPYNYEQYF. The DNA of the CDR3 is TGTGCCAGCAGGCCGCCTTACAACTACGAGCAGTACTTC.

The J gene is TRBJ1-4, the V gene TRBV5-6; no reliable D call. The ends were cut back, 1 base at V and 4 bases at J, with 5 bases in the middle. The germline gives CDR1 SGHDT, CDR2 YYEEEE. The CDR3 contains 13 residues. This chain's CDR3 is CASSLLFNEKLFF. The CDR3 DNA sequence: TGTGCCAGCAGCTTGCTTTTTAATGAAAAACTGTTTTTT.

This clone was seen once. The rearrangement joins TRBV18 to TRBJ1-1; no clear D gene. The V and J ends lost 6 bases and 0 bases respectively, with 8 bases between them. Germline CDR1 reads KGHSH; CDR2 reads LQKENI. The CDR3 loop spans 13 amino acids. In DNA, the CDR3 is TGTGCCAGCTCCGCGTTCATGAACACTGAAGCTTTCTTT. Amino acid sequence: CASSAFMNTEAFF.